This entry lists 23 T cell receptor beta chains sequenced from one sample in a study of blood T cell repertoires in COVID-19. Generated by immunoSEQ multiplex PCR, the TCRdb table keeps only in-frame clones and is missing some. In the table there are roughly 170,000 clones, approximately 90% of which are singletons. Sequenced input: peripheral blood. The receptor set was obtained from a woman between 18 and 30 years old who had recovered from COVID-19.

V is TRBV25-1 and J is TRBJ2-5, with D unresolved. The CDR3 length is 15 residues. Trimming stripped 3 bases from V and 5 bases from J, with 16 bases between. Germline lookup yields CDR1 MGHDK and CDR2 SYGVNS. The CDR3 is CASSENSGDSETQYF. In nucleotides, the CDR3 is TGTGCCAGCAGTGAGAACAGTGGCGATTCGGAGACCCAGTACTTC. Based on the CDR3 plus reference TRBV25-1 and TRBJ2-5, the full variable domain is EADIYQTPRYLVIGTGKKITLECSQTMGHDKMYWYQQDPGMELHLIHYSYGVNSTEKGDLSSESTVSRIRTEHFPLTLESARPSHTSQYLCASSENSGDSETQYFGPGTRLLVL.

The J gene is TRBJ2-7, the V gene TRBV6-2 or TRBV6-3, with 7 bases lining up with TRBD1. Germline CDR1 reads MNHEY; CDR2 reads SVGEGT. The length of the CDR3 is 14 residues. Trimming cost V 0 bases and J 3 bases; bases outside gene matches: 2. The DNA of the CDR3 is TGTGCCAGCAGTTACTCGGACAGGTACTACGAGCAGTACGTC. This sequence encodes CASSYSDRYYEQYV.

The V and J genes are TRBV7-8 and TRBJ2-3; D is perhaps TRBD2 (6 bases). In germline, CDR1 is SGHVS, CDR2 FQNEAQ. The CDR3 spans 15 residues. V lost 6 bases and J lost 7, with 20 bases in between. CDR3: CASRKAGGVTNTQYF. CDR3 nucleotides: TGTGCCAGCAGGAAAGCGGGCGGGGTCACGAATACGCAGTATTTT.

The V gene is TRBV6-5, the J gene TRBJ2-7; TRBD1 agrees at 8 bases. The V segment lost 2 bases and the J segment 5 bases; nucleotides outside the gene matches: 5. Germline-derived CDR1 and CDR2 are MNHEY and SVGAGI. The CDR3 runs to 14 residues. In nucleotides, the CDR3 is TGTGCCAGCAGTTACACAGGGGGGATCCACGAGCAGTACTTC. This translates into CASSYTGGIHEQYF.

J is TRBJ1-1 and V is TRBV29-1; 8 positions match TRBD1. The ends lost 6 bases at V and 1 base at J; junction bases unmatched: 4. The germline V gene has CDR1 SQVTM and CDR2 ANQGSEA. The CDR3 consists of 13 residues. The CDR3 region is CSVAGQANTEAFF. In DNA, the CDR3 is TGCAGCGTAGCGGGACAGGCGAACACTGAAGCTTTCTTT.

The rearrangement joins TRBV10-3 to TRBJ1-5; maybe TRBD1 (6 bases). CDR1 is ENHRY, CDR2 SYGVKD, per germline. V lost 10 bases and J lost 3, with 10 bases in between. The CDR3 has 12 amino acids. CDR3 region: CASRGDNQPQHF. CDR3 DNA sequence: TGTGCCAGCAGGGGCGACAATCAGCCCCAGCATTTT.

The J gene is TRBJ2-2, the V gene TRBV7-2, with D perhaps matching TRBD1 (6 bases). Trimming took off 1 base at V and 0 bases at J, with 12 bases between the two ends. Looked up from germline, CDR1 is SGHTA and CDR2 is FQGNSA. There are 17 residues in the CDR3. The CDR3 DNA is TGTGCCAGCAGCTTAGATCCTAACAGGGCGAACACCGGGGAGCTGTTTTTT. Translating gives CASSLDPNRANTGELFF.

The chain combines TRBV2 with TRBJ2-1; D may be TRBD1 (6 bases). Per the germline V gene, CDR1 is SNHLY and CDR2 is FYNNEI. The CDR3 is 14 residues long. With 7 bases removed from V and 5 bases from J, the gap between germline ends came to 15 bases. CDR3 residues: CASTPQGQNNEQFF. The CDR3 DNA is TGTGCCAGCACCCCACAGGGCCAAAACAATGAGCAGTTCTTC.

This chain joins TRBV2 and TRBJ1-1; D perhaps matches TRBD1 (6 bases). The CDR3 has 15 residues. In germline, CDR1 is SNHLY, CDR2 FYNNEI. V lost 6 bases, J lost 7 bases, and 21 bases lay in between. CDR3 sequence reads: CASRPDRFVSGEAFF. The DNA for the CDR3 is TGTGCCAGCAGGCCAGACAGGTTCGTCAGTGGTGAAGCTTTCTTT.

V gene TRBV5-4 combines with J gene TRBJ1-1; D is perhaps TRBD1 (5 bases). Germline V gene data show CDR1 as SGHNT and CDR2 as YYREEE (reference sequence). Trimming pared 4 bases from V and 8 bases from J, leaving 27 bases between. CDR3 length equals 17 residues. The CDR3 is CASSPPVPGGTALEAFF. The CDR3, as DNA: TGTGCCAGCAGCCCCCCCGTGCCGGGGGGGACGGCCTTGGAAGCTTTCTTT.

The gene calls are TRBV9 and TRBJ2-2, with TRBD2 matching over 8 bases. The CDR3 has 16 residues. Germline V gene data show CDR1 as SGDLS and CDR2 as YYNGEE. V lost 4 bases to trimming and J lost 2 bases; unmatched junction nucleotides: 7. The CDR3 loop reads CASSPTGLGNTGELFF. The CDR3 bases are TGTGCCAGCAGCCCTACGGGACTAGGAAACACCGGGGAGCTGTTTTTT.

The gene calls are TRBV5-1 and TRBJ2-3; a weak D match, TRBD1 (6 bases). Germline CDR1 and CDR2: SGHRS and YFSETQ. The germline V and J ends were trimmed by 4 bases and 2 bases, with 17 bases remaining between them. The CDR3 loop spans 16 amino acids. The CDR3 reads CASSPPGHTNTDTQYF. CDR3 sequence (DNA): TGCGCCAGCAGCCCGCCGGGACATACAAACACAGATACGCAGTATTTT.

The chain is built from TRBV5-4 and TRBJ2-3; 8 bases fit TRBD2. There are 16 residues in the CDR3. CDR1 and CDR2 from the germline V gene are SGHNT and YYREEE (reference sequence). V lost 1 base and J lost 0; bases outside the gene matches: 4. This CDR3 is CASSLRGGSSTDTQYF. For the CDR3, the DNA is TGTGCCAGCAGCTTGCGGGGGGGGTCTAGCACAGATACGCAGTATTTT.

The chain employs TRBV10-1 and TRBJ2-5, with 9 bases lining up with TRBD1. Looked up from germline, CDR1 is WNHNN and CDR2 is SYGVQD (reference sequence). The V gene end was trimmed by 0 bases and the J gene end by 0 bases; junction bases not matched to a gene: 5. The CDR3 consists of 17 residues. CDR3 DNA sequence: TGCGCCAGCAGTGAGTCCCGGACAGGGGATTACCAAGAGACCCAGTACTTC. Amino acid sequence: CASSESRTGDYQETQYF.

The chain joins TRBV5-1 to TRBJ2-3; weak D call: TRBD1 (6 bases). CDR3 length equals 16 residues. The V and J ends lost 4 bases and 0 bases respectively, with 15 bases between them. CDR1 and CDR2 from the germline V gene are SGHRS and YFSETQ. This chain's CDR3 is CASSPGTLSSTDTQYF. The CDR3 DNA follows: TGCGCCAGCAGCCCAGGGACACTTTCTAGCACAGATACGCAGTATTTT.

The chain employs TRBV27 and TRBJ2-7; 8 bases agree with TRBD2. With V trimmed by 4 bases and J by 2 bases, 7 bases remained unmatched. CDR1 MNHEY and CDR2 SMNVEV come from the germline V gene (reference sequence). There are 15 residues in the CDR3. CDR3 protein: CASSSITSGTYEQYV. As DNA, the CDR3 is TGTGCCAGCAGTTCCATAACTAGCGGAACCTACGAGCAGTACGTC.

This chain's CDR3 is CSVEGGPCRVAGNQPQHF. The CDR3 bases are TGCAGCGTTGAAGGGGGACCCTGTCGGGTAGCGGGCAATCAGCCCCAGCATTTT. The chain carries TRBV29-1 and TRBJ1-5; possible D gene TRBD1, 5 bases. Trimming removed 1 base from V and 2 bases from J, with 21 bases in between. The germline V gene encodes CDR1 SQVTM and CDR2 ANQGSEA. This CDR3 is 18 amino acids long.

This chain connects TRBV28 to TRBJ1-1; 8 bases align to TRBD1. The length of the CDR3 is 14 residues. Germline CDR1 is MDHEN and CDR2 is SYDVKM. With V trimmed by 11 bases and J by 2 bases, 10 bases remained unmatched. CDR3 sequence: CAGGSGGANTEAFF. Here the CDR3 DNA reads TGTGCCGGGGGGTCAGGGGGCGCAAACACTGAAGCTTTCTTT.

The chain recombines TRBV6-2 or TRBV6-3 with TRBJ1-1; TRBD1 is a possible D gene (5 bases). The CDR3 sequence is 14 residues long. Trimming removed 6 bases from V and 4 bases from J, with 15 bases in between. The germline gives CDR1 MNHEY, CDR2 SVGEGT. The CDR3 nucleotides are TGTGCCAGCAGCGCTTGGGGGGGGACCACTGAAGCTTTCTTT. Amino acids: CASSAWGGTTEAFF.

The sample holds one count of this clone. The V gene is TRBV19, the J gene TRBJ1-2, with 9 nucleotides matching TRBD1. J was trimmed by 8 bases and V by 0 bases; bases with no gene match: 10. CDR1 is LNHDA, CDR2 SQIVND, per germline (reference sequence). The CDR3 is made up of 16 amino acids. DNA of the CDR3: TGTGCCAGTAGTATAGATTTTTCTCGGGACAGGGAAGGCTACACCTTC. Amino acid sequence: CASSIDFSRDREGYTF.

This clone has more than one count but fewer than ten. The chain is built from TRBV19 and TRBJ2-7; 9 bases line up with TRBD2. The CDR3 totals 15 residues. V dropped 6 bases and J dropped 4; count of bases not matched to a gene: 10. CDR1 is LNHDA and CDR2 is SQIVND in the germline V gene (reference sequence). The CDR3 is CASRESAGGSYEQYF. In nucleotides, the CDR3 is TGTGCCAGTAGGGAGTCGGCGGGGGGGAGTTACGAGCAGTACTTC. Combining the CDR3 with reference TRBV19 and TRBJ2-7 gives the whole variable domain DGGITQSPKYLFRKEGQNVTLSCEQNLNHDAMYWYRQDPGQGLRLIYYSQIVNDFQKGDIAEGYSVSREKKESFPLTVTSAQKNPTAFYLCASRESAGGSYEQYFGPGTRLTVT.

This chain joins TRBV4-1 and TRBJ1-4; tentatively, D is TRBD1 (5 bases). The CDR3 contains 16 residues. The V end was cut by 1 base, the J end by 7 bases, with 16 bases between. CDR1 and CDR2 from the germline V gene are MGHRA and YSYEKL. The CDR3 DNA follows: TGCGCCAGCAGCCAAGTAGGCCGGCAGGGTGGTGAAAAACTGTTTTTT. It translates to CASSQVGRQGGEKLFF.

The CDR3, as DNA: TGTGCCAGCAGTTCCCAGGGGGCAGATACGCAGTATTTT. This codes for CASSSQGADTQYF. The chain couples TRBV2 to TRBJ2-3, with 7 bases fitting TRBD1. The CDR3 loop spans 13 amino acids. Germline V CDR1 and CDR2: SNHLY, FYNNEI. With 5 bases clipped from V and 4 bases from J, the junction kept 3 bases outside the gene matches.